This T cell receptor beta chain was recorded in a study of blood T cell repertoires in COVID-19. This CDR3 comprises 14 residues. Trimming took off 4 bases at V and 10 bases at J, with 15 bases between the two ends. Germline V gene lookup returns CDR1 SGDLS and CDR2 YYNGEE. Clones were read by immunoSEQ multiplex PCR, and TCRdb kept only the in-frame ones, dropping some. The repertoire has 250,000 or so clones, around 83% of them found once; the top ten carry less than 8.5%. The receptor's source is a woman aged 45 to 65 who had been exposed to COVID-19. The source material was PBMCs or T cells enriched from blood (not recorded which). The V gene is TRBV9, the J gene TRBJ1-6; unclear D gene. The CDR3 bases are TGTGCCAGCAGCCTCCGGAGGGAGGGATCACCCCTCCACTTT. It yields the protein CASSLRREGSPLHF.